Sequencing of this T cell receptor beta chain was carried out in a study of STAT3 mutations in large granular lymphocyte leukemia. Findings of the study overall: Every T-LGLL patient had at least one immunodominant TCRbeta clonotype.

Assay: immunoSEQ multiplex PCR; the TCRdb copy retains only in-frame clones and omits some. The sample yields under 5,500 clones, 80% to 85% seen once. Concerning this clone itself: Its antigen is not known.

Trimming took off 1 base at V and 2 bases at J, with 13 bases between the two ends. In germline, CDR1 is SGHNT, CDR2 YYREEE (reference sequence). The CDR3 totals 15 residues. The rearrangement links TRBV5-4 to TRBJ2-7; D is possibly TRBD2 (5 bases). Material for sequencing was peripheral blood mononuclear cells. This receptor was identified in a middle-aged man with T-cell large granular lymphocyte leukemia. Some clones in this sample may be carry-over from other donors' samples. CDR3 in DNA: TGTGCCAGCAGCTTGCCAGGCATCGGGGCCTACGAGCAGTACTTC. Its protein is CASSLPGIGAYEQYF.